Listed below are T cell receptor beta chains from one sample, sequenced in a study of T cells in Graves' hyperthyroidism and ophthalmopathy. MiXCR, applied by TCRdb to the multiplex PCR reads, yields one record per CDR3 protein. The table shows about 500,000 distinct CDR3 sequences, with 46% occurring only once. Specimen: peripheral blood or thyroid tissue (not recorded which). The origin of the receptors is an adult woman with Graves' disease, either hyperthyroidism or ophthalmopathy (not recorded which). The CDR3 runs from the conserved cysteine through the conserved F or W. D genes are given only for firm matches. A clone size is listed for some rows: how often the clone was seen (once, few, many), or a class if it is expanded.

j_gene	v_gene	abundance	d_gene	CDR3nt	CDR3aa
TRBJ2-5	TRBV4-1	many	NA	TGCGCCAGCAGCCAAGTACTCCTCCAAGAGACCCAGTACTTC	CASSQVLLQETQYF
TRBJ1-5	TRBV29-1	NA	NA	TGCAGCGTTGGGGAAAATCAGCCCCAGCATTTT	CSVGENQPQHF
TRBJ1-1	TRBV9	NA	NA	TGTGCCAGCAGCTATAGACAGGACCATGAAGCTTTCTTT	CASSYRQDHEAFF
TRBJ2-7	TRBV20-1	many	NA	TGCAGTGCTAGCGAGGGGTCGGACTACGAGCAGTACTTC	CSASEGSDYEQYF
TRBJ1-1	TRBV30	NA	NA	TGTGCCTGGAAATCCCGGGGGAAGAACACTGAAGCTTTCTTT	CAWKSRGKNTEAFF
TRBJ1-5	TRBV20-1	many	TRBD1	TGCAGTGCTAGTGGCAGGGGGCGTGGACAGCCCCAGCATTTT	CSASGRGRGQPQHF
TRBJ1-1	TRBV7-2	many	NA	TGTGCCAGCAGCTCGTCGAGGGGCCCGAACACTGAAGCTTTCTTT	CASSSSRGPNTEAFF
TRBJ2-3	TRBV10-3	few	NA	TGTGCCATCAGTGATCAAGCTAGCACAGATACGCAGTATTTT	CAISDQASTDTQYF
TRBJ1-4	TRBV19	many	NA	TGTGCCAGTAGATACGTGGGCCCTAATGAAAAACTGTTTTTT	CASRYVGPNEKLFF
TRBJ2-7	TRBV7-6	few	TRBD2	TGTGCCAGCGCAACGCCTAGCGGGAGGATCTACGAGCAGTACTTC	CASATPSGRIYEQYF
TRBJ2-5	TRBV20-1	many	TRBD2	TGCAGTGCCCTCGATACTAGCGGACTCAGAGAGACCCAGTACTTC	CSALDTSGLRETQYF
TRBJ2-5	TRBV15	NA	NA	TGTGCCACCAGCAGAGGGGGGGCGCCCCAAGAGACCCAGTACTTC	CATSRGGAPQETQYF
TRBJ2-7	TRBV5-1	many	NA	TGCGCCAGCAGGGCCCTAGGGGGGATGACCTCCTACGAGCAGTACTTC	CASRALGGMTSYEQYF
TRBJ2-5	TRBV7-8	NA	NA	TGTGCCAGCAGCTTAGCGTTGGGGGCTCAAGAGACCCAGTACTTC	CASSLALGAQETQYF
TRBJ2-1	TRBV29-1	NA	TRBD2	TGCAGCGCCAAGAAGGGACTAGCGGGAGGTCTAAATGAGCAGTTCTTC	CSAKKGLAGGLNEQFF